The rows below give T cell receptor beta chains drawn from one sample of a study of blood T cells in healthy people across ages. TCRdb re-analysed the 5' RACE reads in MiXCR, keeping a single row per CDR3 protein. The sample includes some 800,000 distinct CDR3 sequences, around two fifths of them seen just once. The sequencing input was blood. These receptors were obtained from a man between 60 and 70 years old in good health. CDR3s include the opening cysteine and the closing phenylalanine or tryptophan. A D gene is named only where the DNA matches it firmly. Rows give clone size only sometimes, using once, few, many, or a class for an expanded clone.

- TRBJ2-7 TRBD1 TRBV12-3/TRBV12-4 TGTGCCAGCAGCCCAGCGACAGGGTTGGGCTACGAGCAGTACTTC CASSPATGLGYEQYF
- TRBJ2-3 TRBD2 TRBV12-5 TGTGCTAGTGGTCGCCTTTCGGGGGGTACGCAGTATTTT CASGRLSGGTQYF
- TRBJ1-4 - TRBV7-9 TGTGCCAGCAGCTTAGACATTGGAGAAAAACTGTTTTTT CASSLDIGEKLFF
- TRBJ2-3 - TRBV20-1 TGCAGTGCTCCCGGGACCTCAGATACGCAGTATTTT CSAPGTSDTQYF
- TRBJ1-1 - TRBV20-1 TGCAGTGCTATGGGACATCGGAAAGCTTTCTTT CSAMGHRKAFF
- TRBJ1-1 TRBD1 TRBV7-7 TGTGCCAGCAGCTTTACCTTAAACAGGGGAGAGACTGAAGCTTTCTTT CASSFTLNRGETEAFF
- TRBJ2-1 - TRBV2 TGTGCCAGCAGTGAAGACGGGGGACGTTACAATGAGCAGTTCTTC CASSEDGGRYNEQFF
- TRBJ2-4 - TRBV28 TGTGCCAGCAGTTTGAGCGGACTAGCCAAAAACATTCAGTACTTC CASSLSGLAKNIQYF
few TRBJ2-3 - TRBV7-2 TGTGCCAGCAGCTACTCGGGTGGGAGGGGGGCAGATACGCAGTATTTT CASSYSGGRGADTQYF
- TRBJ2-7 TRBD2 TRBV11-2 TGTGCCAGCAGCTCCGGACTAGCGGAATGGGGTGAGCAGTACTTC CASSSGLAEWGEQYF
- TRBJ1-2 TRBD1 TRBV7-9 TGTGCCAGCAGCTTACCCCCCGGCCAGGGGGATGGCTACACCTTC CASSLPPGQGDGYTF
once TRBJ2-1 TRBD2 TRBV4-1 TGCGCCAGCAGCCAGAGTAGCGGGAGTTCCTACAATGAGCAGTTCTTC CASSQSSGSSYNEQFF
- TRBJ2-7 - TRBV20-1 TGCAGGGCTAGAGATTGGGGGCCCTACGAGCAGTACTTC CRARDWGPYEQYF
- TRBJ2-5 - TRBV6-1 TGTGCCAGCATCTGGGGCCTGTCGACTGAGACCCAGTACTTC CASIWGLSTETQYF
- TRBJ1-1 TRBD1 TRBV5-6 TGTGCCAGCAGGTTCACTGGACAGGGGGCGAACACTGAAGCTTTCTTT CASRFTGQGANTEAFF
few TRBJ2-1 - TRBV20-1 TGCAGTGCTAGAAGTGTGGAGTCCTCCTACAATGAGCAGTTCTTC CSARSVESSYNEQFF
few TRBJ1-1 - TRBV4-3 TGCGCCAGCAGCCAAGCAGCGACAGGAGGGACTGAAGCTTTCTTT CASSQAATGGTEAFF
- TRBJ2-7 TRBD1 TRBV24-1 TGTGCCACCAGTGATCCCGGGACAGGGGCCGGGCAGTACTTC CATSDPGTGAGQYF
- TRBJ2-2 - TRBV30 TGCGCCCAAACCCGTCAGCCGTTCGGGGAGCTGTTTTTT CAQTRQPFGELFF
few TRBJ2-7 - TRBV4-1 TGCGCCAGCAGCCAAGAAATCCAGGCCCACTACGAGCAGTACTTC CASSQEIQAHYEQYF
- TRBJ2-3 TRBD2 TRBV4-1 TGCGCCAGCAGCCAACTGGTAGCTAGCGGGGGCGCAGATACGCAGTATTTT CASSQLVASGGADTQYF
- TRBJ2-5 TRBD2 TRBV10-3 TGTGCCATGGGGGGGGAAGAGACCCAGTACTTC CAMGGEETQYF
few TRBJ1-5 - TRBV4-1 TGCGCCAGCAGCCAACCTGGAGGGGACCGGGGACAGCCCCAGCATTTT CASSQPGGDRGQPQHF
few TRBJ1-5 - TRBV12-3/TRBV12-4 TGTGCCAGCAGTTTAGACAGCGTCGATCAGCCCCAGCATTTT CASSLDSVDQPQHF
- TRBJ1-5 - TRBV15 TGTGCCACCAGCAGAGGCCTGACAAAGAGCAATCAGCCCCAGCATTTT CATSRGLTKSNQPQHF
few TRBJ1-5 - TRBV10-3 TGTGCCATCAGTGAAGGCAGCGCAAATCAGCCCCAGCATTTT CAISEGSANQPQHF
- TRBJ2-5 - TRBV7-9 TGTGCCAGCAGCGCGCAGGGGACGGAGACCCAGTACTTC CASSAQGTETQYF
few TRBJ2-1 - TRBV11-2 TGTGCCAGCAGCTTAGTCCACGTGGGACGCAATGAGCAGTTCTTC CASSLVHVGRNEQFF
- TRBJ2-1 - TRBV9 TGTGCCAGCAGCCCCGGGGGAGCGGGCTTCAGTGAGCAGTTCTTC CASSPGGAGFSEQFF
few TRBJ2-5 - TRBV20-1 TGCAGTGCTATGGGCCAGAACAGGGCGGGGGACCAAGAGACCCAGTACTTC CSAMGQNRAGDQETQYF
- TRBJ2-7 TRBD1 TRBV5-1 TGCGTCAGCAGCTTGGGTGACAGGGGGGAGTACGAGCAGTACTTC CVSSLGDRGEYEQYF
- TRBJ2-1 TRBD2 TRBV7-9 TGTGCCAGCAGAACTAGCGGGGGCCTGAGCTCCTACAATGAGCAGTTCTTC CASRTSGGLSSYNEQFF
many TRBJ2-1 - TRBV11-2 TGTGCCAGCAGCTTAGGGGTGTCTACCTACAATGAGCAGTTCTTC CASSLGVSTYNEQFF
- TRBJ1-4 - TRBV12-3/TRBV12-4 TGTGCCAGCAGGCCTACAGCCGCAACTAATGAAAAACTGTTTTTT CASRPTAATNEKLFF
once TRBJ2-7 - TRBV15 TGTGCCACCAAATTTGGATCCTACAATGAGCAGTACTTC CATKFGSYNEQYF
many TRBJ2-7 TRBD1 TRBV7-9 TGTGCCAGCAGCTTAACGCAGGGGGCCTACGAGCAGTACTTC CASSLTQGAYEQYF
- TRBJ2-3 - TRBV28 TGTGCCAGCAACGCGCAGGGGTTGACAGATACGCAGTATTTT CASNAQGLTDTQYF
few TRBJ2-7 - TRBV5-1 TGCGCCAGCAGACCCCAGGCCTCGAGCTCCTACGAGCAGTACTTC CASRPQASSSYEQYF
- TRBJ2-1 TRBD2 TRBV7-9 TGTGCCAGCAGCTTAGGACTAGCGGGGGGGCCGGGGAATGAGCAGTTCTTC CASSLGLAGGPGNEQFF
- TRBJ2-2 TRBD1 TRBV30 TGTGCCTGGCGACAGGGGAACACCGGGGAGCTGTTTTTT CAWRQGNTGELFF
- TRBJ2-1 - TRBV28 TGTGCCAGCAGAAATGTCCGCCGGGGGTACAATGAGCAGTTCTTC CASRNVRRGYNEQFF
- TRBJ2-2 - TRBV27 TGTGCCAGCAGTTTTTGGACAGCGAACACCGGGGAGCTGTTTTTT CASSFWTANTGELFF